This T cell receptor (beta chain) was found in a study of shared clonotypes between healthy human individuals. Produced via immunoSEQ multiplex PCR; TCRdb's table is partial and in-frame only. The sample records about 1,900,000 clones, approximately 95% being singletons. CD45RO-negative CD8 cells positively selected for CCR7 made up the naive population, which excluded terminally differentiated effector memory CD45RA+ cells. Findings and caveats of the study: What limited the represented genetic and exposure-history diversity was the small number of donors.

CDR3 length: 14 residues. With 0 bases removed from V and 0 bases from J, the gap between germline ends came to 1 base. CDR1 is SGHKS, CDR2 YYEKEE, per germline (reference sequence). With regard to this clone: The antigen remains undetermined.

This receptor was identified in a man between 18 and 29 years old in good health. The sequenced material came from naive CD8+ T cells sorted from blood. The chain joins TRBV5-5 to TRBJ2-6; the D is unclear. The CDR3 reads CASSLDSGANVLTF. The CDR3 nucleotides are TGTGCCAGCAGCTTGGACTCTGGGGCCAACGTCCTGACTTTC. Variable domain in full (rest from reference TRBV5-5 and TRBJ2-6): DAGVTQSPTHLIKTRGQQVTLRCSPISGHKSVSWYQQVLGQGPQFIFQYYEKEERGRGNFPDRFSARQFPNYSSELNVNALLLGDSALYLCASSLDSGANVLTFGAGSRLTVL.